A selection of T cell receptor beta chains follows, all from one sample in a study of cytomegalovirus exposure and HLA in healthy donors. Measured with immunoSEQ multiplex PCR; TCRdb has only the in-frame clones, and not every one. The sample includes 70,000 or so clones, less than 70% seen only once; the top ten take around 3%. Sequences were obtained from PBMCs. All receptors come from a woman aged 45-65 years in good health and CMV-seronegative. The CDR3 runs from the conserved cysteine through the conserved F or W. D genes are given only for firm matches. Only part of the rows carry a size: once, few, many, or a class if the clone is expanded.

CDR3 DNA: TGTGCCAGCAGTAGCGGGAGCACCGGGGAGCTGTTTTTT
CDR3 protein: CASSSGSTGELFF
J gene: TRBJ2-2
D gene: TRBD2
V gene: TRBV6-4
clone size: medium-sized

CDR3 DNA: TGTGCCAGCAGTTACTTTTCCGGGACACCCTACACTGAAGCTTTCTTT
CDR3 protein: CASSYFSGTPYTEAFF
J gene: TRBJ1-1
D gene: -
V gene: TRBV6-6
clone size: once

CDR3 DNA: TGTGCCAGCAGTTCCAGGGGTGGAGAGACCCAGTACTTC
CDR3 protein: CASSSRGGETQYF
J gene: TRBJ2-5
D gene: -
V gene: TRBV6-5
clone size: -

CDR3 DNA: TGCGCCAGCAGTTTAGGGACAGGGGACACTGAAGCTTTCTTT
CDR3 protein: CASSLGTGDTEAFF
J gene: TRBJ1-1
D gene: TRBD1
V gene: TRBV10-1
clone size: -

CDR3 DNA: TGTGCCAGCAGCCTCCTGGAGGGTAAAGCTTTCTTT
CDR3 protein: CASSLLEGKAFF
J gene: TRBJ1-1
D gene: -
V gene: TRBV7-6
clone size: -

CDR3 DNA: TGCGCCAGCAGCTTGGATGCTAGCGAAATCTACGAGCAGTACTTC
CDR3 protein: CASSLDASEIYEQYF
J gene: TRBJ2-7
D gene: -
V gene: TRBV5-1
clone size: -

CDR3 DNA: TGTGCCAGCAGTTCCTCGACAGGGGAGGTTAGTAATGAGCAGTTCTTC
CDR3 protein: CASSSSTGEVSNEQFF
J gene: TRBJ2-1
D gene: TRBD1
V gene: TRBV27
clone size: -

CDR3 DNA: TGCGCCAGCAGCTTTTCGAGACAGGTCACGCGGGATGGCTACACCTTC
CDR3 protein: CASSFSRQVTRDGYTF
J gene: TRBJ1-2
D gene: -
V gene: TRBV5-1
clone size: -

CDR3 DNA: TGCGCCAGCAGCGCCAGGGGAGGGGAGACCCAGTACTTC
CDR3 protein: CASSARGGETQYF
J gene: TRBJ2-5
D gene: -
V gene: TRBV10-2
clone size: -

CDR3 DNA: TGTGCCAGTAGTTCTAAGACAGGGGGGAACACTGAAGCTTTCTTT
CDR3 protein: CASSSKTGGNTEAFF
J gene: TRBJ1-1
D gene: TRBD1
V gene: TRBV19
clone size: -

CDR3 DNA: TGTGCCTGGGACAGGGGGCTAGGTGACACCGGGGAGCTGTTTTTT
CDR3 protein: CAWDRGLGDTGELFF
J gene: TRBJ2-2
D gene: TRBD1
V gene: TRBV30
clone size: -

CDR3 DNA: TGCGCCAGCAGCATAGGGACTAGCTCCTACAATGAGCAGTTCTTC
CDR3 protein: CASSIGTSSYNEQFF
J gene: TRBJ2-1
D gene: TRBD2
V gene: TRBV5-1
clone size: -

CDR3 DNA: TGTGCCAGCAGGCCCTGGGCAGCGGGTAGTCAAGAGACCCAGTACTTC
CDR3 protein: CASRPWAAGSQETQYF
J gene: TRBJ2-5
D gene: -
V gene: TRBV27
clone size: few

CDR3 DNA: TGTGCCATCAGTGAGACCGCGCGCAGGGGAAGCACTGAAGCTTTCTTT
CDR3 protein: CAISETARRGSTEAFF
J gene: TRBJ1-1
D gene: -
V gene: TRBV10-3
clone size: -

CDR3 DNA: TGTGCCTGGAGTGTACAGGGGGTGGGGGAGACCCAGTACTTC
CDR3 protein: CAWSVQGVGETQYF
J gene: TRBJ2-5
D gene: TRBD1
V gene: TRBV30
clone size: -

CDR3 DNA: TGCGCCAGCAGCTTGTCGGGACAAGGCGAAAAACTGTTTTTT
CDR3 protein: CASSLSGQGEKLFF
J gene: TRBJ1-4
D gene: -
V gene: TRBV5-1
clone size: -

CDR3 DNA: TGTGCCAGCAGCTTACAGGGGGCGAAGGAGACCCAGTACTTC
CDR3 protein: CASSLQGAKETQYF
J gene: TRBJ2-5
D gene: TRBD1
V gene: TRBV5-6
clone size: few

CDR3 DNA: TGTGCCAGCAGCTTAGGGACTAGCGGGAGATACGAGCAGTACTTC
CDR3 protein: CASSLGTSGRYEQYF
J gene: TRBJ2-7
D gene: TRBD2
V gene: TRBV7-2
clone size: -

CDR3 DNA: TGCAGCGTCGCGGGGCAGGGCGGTAGCACTGAAGCTTTCTTT
CDR3 protein: CSVAGQGGSTEAFF
J gene: TRBJ1-1
D gene: -
V gene: TRBV29-1
clone size: -

CDR3 DNA: TGCGCCAGCCGAAATCTAGGGGATAGCAATCAGCCCCAGCATTTT
CDR3 protein: CASRNLGDSNQPQHF
J gene: TRBJ1-5
D gene: -
V gene: TRBV10-2
clone size: -

CDR3 DNA: TGCAGCGTTGAACTAGCGGGAAACCCCCCCCAGTACTTC
CDR3 protein: CSVELAGNPPQYF
J gene: TRBJ2-5
D gene: TRBD2
V gene: TRBV29-1
clone size: few

CDR3 DNA: TGTGCCAGCAGCCGCGGGACAGGGGGCTATCAGCCCCAGCATTTT
CDR3 protein: CASSRGTGGYQPQHF
J gene: TRBJ1-5
D gene: TRBD1
V gene: TRBV4-2
clone size: -

CDR3 DNA: TGTGCCACCAGCTTAGCGGGAGGCTACTGGAATGAGCAGTTCTTC
CDR3 protein: CATSLAGGYWNEQFF
J gene: TRBJ2-1
D gene: TRBD2
V gene: TRBV15
clone size: -

CDR3 DNA: TGTGCCACCAGCAACCCTAGCGGGAGGTTCGGCACCGGGGAGCTGTTTTTT
CDR3 protein: CATSNPSGRFGTGELFF
J gene: TRBJ2-2
D gene: TRBD2
V gene: TRBV15
clone size: few

CDR3 DNA: TGTGCCAGCAGCGTAGCCCGGGGAGGCACTGAAGCTTTCTTT
CDR3 protein: CASSVARGGTEAFF
J gene: TRBJ1-1
D gene: -
V gene: TRBV9
clone size: -

CDR3 DNA: TGTGCCAGCAGTCAAGGGGGGGCAGGGGGCTACTATGGCTACACCTTC
CDR3 protein: CASSQGGAGGYYGYTF
J gene: TRBJ1-2
D gene: TRBD1
V gene: TRBV6-6
clone size: -

CDR3 DNA: TGTGCCAGCAGTTACGGTCTAACTAGGACTGAAGCTTTCTTT
CDR3 protein: CASSYGLTRTEAFF
J gene: TRBJ1-1
D gene: -
V gene: TRBV6-5
clone size: -

CDR3 DNA: TGTGCCAGCAGCGTCGGACAGGGGGCGCGTGGCTACACCTTC
CDR3 protein: CASSVGQGARGYTF
J gene: TRBJ1-2
D gene: TRBD1
V gene: TRBV7-2
clone size: -

CDR3 DNA: TGTGCCAGCGGGGGGAGTGGGGCCAACGTCCTGACTTTC
CDR3 protein: CASGGSGANVLTF
J gene: TRBJ2-6
D gene: -
V gene: TRBV7-9
clone size: few

CDR3 DNA: TGTGCCAGCAGCTTTGTCCCAGGGGGCAGCTGGAACACTGAAGCTTTCTTT
CDR3 protein: CASSFVPGGSWNTEAFF
J gene: TRBJ1-1
D gene: TRBD1
V gene: TRBV13
clone size: -

CDR3 DNA: TGTGCCAGCAGTCACCACACAGGGGGCAATCAGCCCCAGCATTTT
CDR3 protein: CASSHHTGGNQPQHF
J gene: TRBJ1-5
D gene: TRBD1
V gene: TRBV28
clone size: -

CDR3 DNA: TGTGCCAGCAGCTTACAAAGGTCGTCTAGACCTAGCGAGCAGTACTTC
CDR3 protein: CASSLQRSSRPSEQYF
J gene: TRBJ2-7
D gene: -
V gene: TRBV7-2
clone size: -

CDR3 DNA: TGCAGCATAGGTGGGGGGAGTGGAAACACCATATATTTT
CDR3 protein: CSIGGGSGNTIYF
J gene: TRBJ1-3
D gene: -
V gene: TRBV29-1
clone size: -

CDR3 DNA: TGTGCCAGCAGCTTAGGCCACGGGGGCCTAGCGGATCAAGGGGAGCAGTACTTC
CDR3 protein: CASSLGHGGLADQGEQYF
J gene: TRBJ2-7
D gene: -
V gene: TRBV7-6
clone size: few

CDR3 DNA: TGTGCCAGCAGCGTAGGAGGCGGAGATACGCAGTATTTT
CDR3 protein: CASSVGGGDTQYF
J gene: TRBJ2-3
D gene: -
V gene: TRBV9
clone size: -

CDR3 DNA: TGTGCCAGCATCTACGTCCCGAGCTCCTACGAGCAGTACTTC
CDR3 protein: CASIYVPSSYEQYF
J gene: TRBJ2-7
D gene: -
V gene: TRBV2
clone size: -

CDR3 DNA: TGTGCCAGCAGCCAACCCGAGGGGGTAGGCTACACCTTC
CDR3 protein: CASSQPEGVGYTF
J gene: TRBJ1-2
D gene: -
V gene: TRBV4-2
clone size: few

CDR3 DNA: TGTGCCAGCAACCCCTGGACAGGGGGGACCGGGGAGCTGTTTTTT
CDR3 protein: CASNPWTGGTGELFF
J gene: TRBJ2-2
D gene: TRBD1
V gene: TRBV11-2
clone size: -

CDR3 DNA: TGTGCCAGCAGTGAAGCGCGGGGACAGGGGGATCCCTCGAGGACCGGGGAGCTGTTTTTT
CDR3 protein: CASSEARGQGDPSRTGELFF
J gene: TRBJ2-2
D gene: TRBD1
V gene: TRBV2
clone size: -

CDR3 DNA: TGTGCCAGCAGTTTTGGGGGCCAGGGCTACACCTTC
CDR3 protein: CASSFGGQGYTF
J gene: TRBJ1-2
D gene: -
V gene: TRBV28
clone size: -

CDR3 DNA: TGTGCTAGCAGCTCCACGACAGGGCCCAATGAGCAGTTCTTC
CDR3 protein: CASSSTTGPNEQFF
J gene: TRBJ2-1
D gene: TRBD1
V gene: TRBV7-7
clone size: -

CDR3 DNA: TGTGCCAGCTCACCACCAACTGGACTAGCGGGAGGGGAGCAGTTCTTC
CDR3 protein: CASSPPTGLAGGEQFF
J gene: TRBJ2-1
D gene: TRBD2
V gene: TRBV18
clone size: many

CDR3 DNA: TGCGCCAGCAGCTTGTATGGGACAGGGATCACTGAAGCTTTCTTT
CDR3 protein: CASSLYGTGITEAFF
J gene: TRBJ1-1
D gene: TRBD1
V gene: TRBV5-1
clone size: -

CDR3 DNA: TGTGCCAGTACCCCAGGTCCTCTCCACGAGCAGTACTTC
CDR3 protein: CASTPGPLHEQYF
J gene: TRBJ2-7
D gene: -
V gene: TRBV19
clone size: -

CDR3 DNA: TGTGCCAGCAGTTTGGCGGAACCCTACGAGCAGTACTTC
CDR3 protein: CASSLAEPYEQYF
J gene: TRBJ2-7
D gene: -
V gene: TRBV28
clone size: -

CDR3 DNA: TGTGCCTGGAGTGTTTCGAACCGCGTTTTGGGCCAGGTCCGTAGCAATCAGCCCCAGCATTTT
CDR3 protein: CAWSVSNRVLGQVRSNQPQHF
J gene: TRBJ1-5
D gene: -
V gene: TRBV30
clone size: -

CDR3 DNA: TGTGCCAGCAGCTCGACTAGCGGGAGGGGGAATGAGCAGTTCTTC
CDR3 protein: CASSSTSGRGNEQFF
J gene: TRBJ2-1
D gene: TRBD2
V gene: TRBV7-9
clone size: -

CDR3 DNA: TGTGCCAGCAGCTCTAGCGTTTACTCCTACAATGAGCAGTTCTTC
CDR3 protein: CASSSSVYSYNEQFF
J gene: TRBJ2-1
D gene: -
V gene: TRBV6-5
clone size: -

CDR3 DNA: TGTGCCAGCTCACCATATTACAGGGGTAGCTCTGGAAACACCATATATTTT
CDR3 protein: CASSPYYRGSSGNTIYF
J gene: TRBJ1-3
D gene: TRBD1
V gene: TRBV18
clone size: -

CDR3 DNA: TGCGCCAGCAGCCCGGACAGGGTCCGGCGCGAGCAGTACTTC
CDR3 protein: CASSPDRVRREQYF
J gene: TRBJ2-7
D gene: TRBD1
V gene: TRBV5-1
clone size: -